This is a list of T cell receptor beta chains from one sample in a study of cytomegalovirus exposure and HLA in healthy donors. Generated by immunoSEQ multiplex PCR, the TCRdb table keeps only in-frame clones and is missing some. This sample has fewer than 250,000 clones, with about four fifths found just once. The sample taken for sequencing was PBMCs. These receptors were taken from a man between 18 and 29 years old in good health and CMV-seronegative. Both conserved end residues are part of each CDR3. Each record gives: clone size, J gene, D gene, V gene, CDR3 protein, CDR3 DNA. A D gene is named only where the DNA matches it firmly. Not all rows give a size; the values are once, few, many and, for expanded clones, a class.

few | TRBJ1-2 | TRBD1 | TRBV4-2 | CASSPTGTAYGYTF | TGTGCCAGCAGCCCTACCGGGACAGCGTATGGCTACACCTTC
NA | TRBJ2-1 | TRBD2 | TRBV19 | CATRSRGYRLAGSYNEQFF | TGTGCCACTCGATCTAGGGGCTATAGACTAGCGGGCTCCTACAATGAGCAGTTCTTC
NA | TRBJ1-2 | TRBD1 | TRBV5-1 | CATTPGTANYGYTF | TGCGCCACCACTCCCGGGACAGCTAACTATGGCTACACCTTC
once | TRBJ1-2 | NA | TRBV10-3 | CAISESKGEFSGYTF | TGTGCCATCAGTGAGAGTAAAGGGGAATTCTCCGGCTACACCTTC
NA | TRBJ2-7 | NA | TRBV27 | CASSLSRGAGLVNEQYF | TGTGCCAGCAGTTTATCCCGGGGGGCTGGGCTAGTGAACGAGCAGTACTTC
NA | TRBJ2-2 | NA | TRBV9 | CASSVSAGGRELFF | TGTGCCAGCAGCGTATCGGCCGGAGGAAGGGAGCTGTTTTTT
few | TRBJ2-3 | NA | TRBV9 | CASTPGWTDTQYF | TGTGCCAGCACCCCAGGTTGGACAGATACGCAGTATTTT
NA | TRBJ2-3 | TRBD2 | TRBV7-2 | CAIGPGGPSTDTQYF | TGTGCCATCGGGCCGGGGGGTCCAAGCACAGATACGCAGTATTTT
NA | TRBJ1-2 | NA | TRBV15 | CATSREEKPRPSYGNYGYTF | TGTGCCACCAGCAGAGAAGAAAAACCCAGGCCCTCTTATGGGAACTATGGCTACACCTTC
NA | TRBJ2-3 | TRBD1 | TRBV5-1 | CASSPERGPDAGQYF | TGCGCCAGCAGCCCTGAGAGGGGGCCGGACGCGGGGCAGTATTTT
NA | TRBJ2-1 | TRBD2 | TRBV28 | CASSPSGRAYNEQFF | TGTGCCAGCAGTCCTAGCGGGAGGGCCTACAATGAGCAGTTCTTC
few | TRBJ1-1 | NA | TRBV28 | CASSLIGQSNTEAFF | TGTGCCAGCAGTTTAATCGGACAGTCCAACACTGAAGCTTTCTTT
NA | TRBJ2-3 | NA | TRBV5-1 | CASSSQGILGDTQYF | TGCGCCAGCAGCTCACAGGGTATATTGGGAGATACGCAGTATTTT
few | TRBJ2-2 | TRBD2 | TRBV7-9 | CASSREDGNTGELFF | TGTGCCAGCAGCCGGGAGGACGGGAACACCGGGGAGCTGTTTTTT
NA | TRBJ1-3 | NA | TRBV28 | CASSLWAGASSGNTIYF | TGTGCCAGCAGTTTGTGGGCAGGGGCGAGCTCTGGAAACACCATATATTTT
NA | TRBJ2-1 | TRBD2 | TRBV4-2 | CASSHASGREYNEQFF | TGTGCCAGCAGCCATGCAAGCGGGAGGGAGTACAATGAGCAGTTCTTC
NA | TRBJ2-3 | TRBD2 | TRBV4-3 | CASSQDRVGRTSGYTDTQYF | TGCGCCAGCAGCCAAGATCGAGTAGGACGGACTAGCGGATACACAGATACGCAGTATTTT
NA | TRBJ2-7 | NA | TRBV27 | CASSLSVPVSYEQYF | TGTGCCAGCAGTTTATCTGTTCCAGTCTCCTACGAGCAGTACTTC
few | TRBJ1-2 | NA | TRBV5-7 | CASSCERRGAEPTNYGYTF | TGTGCCAGCAGCTGCGAGCGGAGGGGTGCCGAACCTACTAACTATGGCTACACCTTC
NA | TRBJ2-7 | TRBD2 | TRBV7-2 | CASSLRPSGGLGEQYF | TGTGCCAGCAGCTTAAGGCCTAGCGGGGGGCTTGGTGAGCAGTACTTC
NA | TRBJ2-1 | TRBD1 | TRBV5-1 | CASSGTGVNEQFF | TGCGCCAGCAGCGGGACAGGGGTGAATGAGCAGTTCTTC
NA | TRBJ2-5 | NA | TRBV2 | CASSEFPAAQYF | TGTGCCAGCAGTGAGTTCCCCGCGGCCCAGTACTTC
NA | TRBJ1-3 | NA | TRBV10-3 | CAIRSDRAGNTIYF | TGTGCCATCAGGTCCGACAGAGCTGGAAACACCATATATTTT
NA | TRBJ1-2 | TRBD1 | TRBV19 | CASTGTGGKFPYGYTF | TGTGCCAGTACGGGGACAGGGGGCAAGTTTCCCTATGGCTACACCTTC
NA | TRBJ2-7 | TRBD1 | TRBV5-8 | CASSFRGRFYEQYF | TGTGCCAGCAGCTTCAGGGGGCGATTCTACGAGCAGTACTTC
few | TRBJ2-1 | NA | TRBV28 | CASSKPIFDNEQFF | TGTGCCAGCAGTAAGCCCATTTTTGACAATGAGCAGTTCTTC
NA | TRBJ2-3 | NA | TRBV5-4 | CASSLGTTTDTQYF | TGTGCCAGCAGCTTGGGGACTACGACAGATACGCAGTATTTT
NA | TRBJ2-1 | TRBD1 | TRBV6-1 | CASSEGTGYNEQFF | TGTGCCAGCAGTGAGGGGACAGGGTACAATGAGCAGTTCTTC
NA | TRBJ1-1 | NA | TRBV6-5 | CASSYSRGLNTEAFF | TGTGCCAGCAGTTACTCAAGGGGGTTGAACACTGAAGCTTTCTTT
NA | TRBJ2-1 | TRBD2 | TRBV9 | CASSISGRAHNEQFF | TGTGCCAGCAGCATTAGCGGGAGGGCGCACAATGAGCAGTTCTTC
NA | TRBJ2-1 | NA | TRBV27 | CASRSGPRVVTGQWFF | TGTGCCAGCAGGAGTGGACCCAGGGTCGTCACAGGTCAATGGTTCTTC
few | TRBJ1-1 | TRBD1 | TRBV5-4 | CASSWTGRNTEAFF | TGTGCCAGCAGCTGGACAGGTAGGAACACTGAAGCTTTCTTT
NA | TRBJ2-5 | NA | TRBV29-1 | CSVGGPETQYF | TGCAGCGTTGGAGGGCCTGAGACCCAGTACTTC
NA | TRBJ2-7 | TRBD2 | TRBV4-1 | CASSQVTSGYEQYF | TGCGCCAGCAGCCAAGTGACTAGCGGCTACGAGCAGTACTTC
NA | TRBJ2-7 | TRBD2 | TRBV14 | CASSQDVGREYF | TGTGCCAGCAGCCAAGACGTCGGGAGGGAGTACTTC
NA | TRBJ1-5 | TRBD1 | TRBV5-1 | CASSLEGASNQPQHF | TGCGCCAGCAGCTTGGAGGGGGCCTCAAATCAGCCCCAGCATTTT
once | TRBJ2-5 | TRBD2 | TRBV5-1 | CASKAGAEQETQYF | TGCGCCAGCAAGGCGGGAGCGGAACAAGAGACCCAGTACTTC
NA | TRBJ2-3 | NA | TRBV7-3 | CASSLSPGTRRDTQYF | TGTGCCAGCAGCTTATCTCCGGGGACAAGGAGAGATACGCAGTATTTT
few | TRBJ2-7 | TRBD1 | TRBV27 | CASSYLPPGQGSSEQYF | TGTGCCAGCAGTTACTTACCCCCGGGACAGGGTTCTAGCGAGCAGTACTTC
NA | TRBJ2-1 | TRBD1 | TRBV4-2 | CASSQDRDRIISEQFF | TGTGCCAGCAGCCAAGATCGGGACAGGATAATCAGTGAGCAGTTCTTC
few | TRBJ1-5 | NA | TRBV28 | CASSFAQGSNQPQHF | TGTGCCAGCAGTTTTGCGCAGGGCTCCAATCAGCCCCAGCATTTT
NA | TRBJ2-3 | NA | TRBV7-6 | CASSLGLMATDTQYF | TGTGCCAGCAGCCTAGGACTCATGGCCACAGATACGCAGTATTTT
once | TRBJ1-1 | NA | TRBV2 | CASSARGNTEAFF | TGTGCCAGCAGTGCAAGGGGGAACACTGAAGCTTTCTTT
NA | TRBJ1-2 | NA | TRBV12-5 | CASGLVLGQGPFHGYTF | TGTGCTAGTGGTTTGGTACTCGGCCAGGGGCCCTTTCATGGCTACACCTTC
once | TRBJ2-3 | TRBD2 | TRBV7-9 | CSSSFWRGGLNTDTQYF | TGTTCCAGCAGCTTTTGGCGGGGGGGCCTAAACACAGATACGCAGTATTTT
NA | TRBJ1-4 | NA | TRBV29-1 | CSGGGPETNEKLFF | TGCAGCGGGGGCGGCCCGGAAACTAATGAAAAACTGTTTTTT
NA | TRBJ1-2 | NA | TRBV6-1 | CASSEVAEGGSGYTF | TGTGCCAGCAGTGAGGTCGCTGAGGGTGGGAGCGGCTACACCTTC
NA | TRBJ2-1 | TRBD1 | TRBV5-4 | CASSLLQGKYNEQFF | TGTGCCAGCAGCCTGCTACAGGGGAAATACAATGAGCAGTTCTTC
NA | TRBJ1-5 | TRBD1 | TRBV18 | CASSPYPRDRNQPQHF | TGTGCCAGCTCACCTTACCCCCGGGACAGAAATCAGCCCCAGCATTTT
few | TRBJ2-5 | NA | TRBV27 | CASSLSSTQQTQYF | TGTGCCAGCAGTTTATCGAGCACTCAACAGACCCAGTACTTC
once | TRBJ1-1 | NA | TRBV7-9 | CASTKQGTPDEAFF | TGTGCCAGCACCAAGCAGGGGACCCCAGACGAAGCTTTCTTT
NA | TRBJ2-2 | TRBD1 | TRBV5-6 | CASSLNGDRGPTGELFF | TGTGCCAGCAGCCTTAATGGGGACAGGGGGCCCACCGGGGAGCTGTTTTTT
NA | TRBJ1-6 | NA | TRBV28 | CASNLRTAQFTLHF | TGTGCCAGCAATCTAAGGACAGCTCAATTCACCCTCCACTTT
few | TRBJ1-1 | NA | TRBV9 | CASTAKTGEAFF | TGTGCCAGCACCGCTAAGACAGGTGAAGCTTTCTTT
NA | TRBJ2-1 | NA | TRBV5-1 | CASAAEGGNEQFF | TGCGCCAGCGCGGCCGAGGGCGGTAATGAGCAGTTCTTC
few | TRBJ2-7 | TRBD1 | TRBV28 | CASRPGQGGAYEQYF | TGTGCCAGCAGACCCGGACAGGGGGGGGCCTACGAGCAGTACTTC
NA | TRBJ1-2 | TRBD1 | TRBV19 | CASSIDSHRGYGYTF | TGTGCCAGTAGTATAGATTCCCACAGGGGCTATGGCTACACCTTC